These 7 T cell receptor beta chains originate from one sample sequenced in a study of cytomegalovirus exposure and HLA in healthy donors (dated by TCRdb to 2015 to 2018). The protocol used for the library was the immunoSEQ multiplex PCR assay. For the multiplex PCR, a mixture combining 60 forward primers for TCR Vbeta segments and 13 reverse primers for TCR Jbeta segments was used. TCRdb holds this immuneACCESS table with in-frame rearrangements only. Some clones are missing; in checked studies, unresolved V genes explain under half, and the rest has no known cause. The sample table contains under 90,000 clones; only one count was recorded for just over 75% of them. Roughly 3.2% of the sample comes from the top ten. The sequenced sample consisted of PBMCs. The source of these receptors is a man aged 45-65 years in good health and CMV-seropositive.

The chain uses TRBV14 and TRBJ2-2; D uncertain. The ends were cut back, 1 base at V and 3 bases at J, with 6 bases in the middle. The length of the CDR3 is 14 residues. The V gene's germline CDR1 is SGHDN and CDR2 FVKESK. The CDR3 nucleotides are TGTGCCAGCAGCCAAGGACTGTACACCGGGGAGCTGTTTTTT. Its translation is CASSQGLYTGELFF.

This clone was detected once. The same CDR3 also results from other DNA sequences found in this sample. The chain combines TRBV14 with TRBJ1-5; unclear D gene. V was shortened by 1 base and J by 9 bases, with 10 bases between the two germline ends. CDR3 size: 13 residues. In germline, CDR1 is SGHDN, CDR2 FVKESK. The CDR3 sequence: CASSQGLERPQHF. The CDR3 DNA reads TGTGCCAGCAGCCAAGGCCTTGAGCGGCCCCAGCATTTT.

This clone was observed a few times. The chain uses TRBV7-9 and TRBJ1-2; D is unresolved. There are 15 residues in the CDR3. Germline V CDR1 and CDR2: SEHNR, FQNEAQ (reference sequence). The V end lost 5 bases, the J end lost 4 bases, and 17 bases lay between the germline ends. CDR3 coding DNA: TGTGCCAGCAGCCTCGCGGCGGTAGAAACCTATGGCTACACCTTC. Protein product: CASSLAAVETYGYTF.

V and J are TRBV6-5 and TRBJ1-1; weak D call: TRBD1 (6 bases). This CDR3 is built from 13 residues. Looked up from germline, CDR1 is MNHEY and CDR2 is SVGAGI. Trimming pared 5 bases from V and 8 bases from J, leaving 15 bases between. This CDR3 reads CASSELARGEAFF. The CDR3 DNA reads TGTGCCAGCAGTGAATTGGCCAGGGGAGAAGCTTTCTTT.

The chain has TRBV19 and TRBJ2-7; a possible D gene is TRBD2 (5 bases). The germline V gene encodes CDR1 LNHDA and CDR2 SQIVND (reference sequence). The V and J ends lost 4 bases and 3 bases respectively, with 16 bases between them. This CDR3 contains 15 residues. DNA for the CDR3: TGTGCCAGTAGTAAGGCCGGGGTCCTCCTCTACGAGCAGTACTTC. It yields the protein CASSKAGVLLYEQYF.

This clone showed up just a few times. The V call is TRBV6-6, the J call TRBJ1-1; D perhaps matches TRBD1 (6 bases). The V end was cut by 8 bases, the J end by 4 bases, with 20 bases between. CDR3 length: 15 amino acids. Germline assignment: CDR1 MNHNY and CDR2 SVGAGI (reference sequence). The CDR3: CASLKGGARVTEAFF. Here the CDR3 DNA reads TGTGCCAGCCTTAAAGGGGGGGCGAGGGTCACTGAAGCTTTCTTT.

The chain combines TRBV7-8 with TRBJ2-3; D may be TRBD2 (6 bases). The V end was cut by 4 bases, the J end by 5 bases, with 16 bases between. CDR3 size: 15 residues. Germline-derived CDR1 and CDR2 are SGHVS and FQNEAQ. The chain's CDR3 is CASSYGGVGLDTQYF. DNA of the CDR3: TGTGCCAGCAGCTATGGAGGGGTCGGGTTAGATACGCAGTATTTT.